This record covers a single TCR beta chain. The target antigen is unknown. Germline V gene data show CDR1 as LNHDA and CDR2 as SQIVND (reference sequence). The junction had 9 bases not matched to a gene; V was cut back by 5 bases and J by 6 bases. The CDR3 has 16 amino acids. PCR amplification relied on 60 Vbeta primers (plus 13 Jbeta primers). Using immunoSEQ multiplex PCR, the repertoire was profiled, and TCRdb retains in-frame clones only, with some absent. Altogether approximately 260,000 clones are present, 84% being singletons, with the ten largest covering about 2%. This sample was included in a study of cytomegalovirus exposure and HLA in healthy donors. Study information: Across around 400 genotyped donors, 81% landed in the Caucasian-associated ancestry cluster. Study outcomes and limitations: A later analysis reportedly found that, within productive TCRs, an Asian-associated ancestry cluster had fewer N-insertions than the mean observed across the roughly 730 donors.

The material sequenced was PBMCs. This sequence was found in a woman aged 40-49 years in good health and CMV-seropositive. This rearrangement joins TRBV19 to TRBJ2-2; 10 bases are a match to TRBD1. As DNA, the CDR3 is TGTGCCAGTAGTCCTCTCCGGGACAGGGGAGCCGGGGAGCTGTTTTTT. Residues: CASSPLRDRGAGELFF.